The present entry profiles one TCR beta chain with its context. The sample originates from a study of technical replicates of blood from four donors. Some clones are missing from TCRdb's copy, which holds only in-frame ones; the method was immunoSEQ multiplex PCR. The data hold 68,000 or so clones, with under 98% observed a single time. The CDR3 is 19 residues long. The germline V gene encodes CDR1 MNHEY and CDR2 SMNVEV (reference sequence). The trim removed 0 bases at V and 2 bases at J, leaving 12 bases unmatched. This sequence was found in a human donor in good health. The sequencing sample was made of T cells isolated from PBMCs. The chain links TRBV27 to TRBJ2-3; 9 bases match TRBD1. This chain's CDR3 is CASSLSGGQGVGPTDTQYF. The CDR3 coding sequence is TGTGCCAGCAGTTTATCGGGGGGACAGGGCGTTGGTCCCACAGATACGCAGTATTTT.